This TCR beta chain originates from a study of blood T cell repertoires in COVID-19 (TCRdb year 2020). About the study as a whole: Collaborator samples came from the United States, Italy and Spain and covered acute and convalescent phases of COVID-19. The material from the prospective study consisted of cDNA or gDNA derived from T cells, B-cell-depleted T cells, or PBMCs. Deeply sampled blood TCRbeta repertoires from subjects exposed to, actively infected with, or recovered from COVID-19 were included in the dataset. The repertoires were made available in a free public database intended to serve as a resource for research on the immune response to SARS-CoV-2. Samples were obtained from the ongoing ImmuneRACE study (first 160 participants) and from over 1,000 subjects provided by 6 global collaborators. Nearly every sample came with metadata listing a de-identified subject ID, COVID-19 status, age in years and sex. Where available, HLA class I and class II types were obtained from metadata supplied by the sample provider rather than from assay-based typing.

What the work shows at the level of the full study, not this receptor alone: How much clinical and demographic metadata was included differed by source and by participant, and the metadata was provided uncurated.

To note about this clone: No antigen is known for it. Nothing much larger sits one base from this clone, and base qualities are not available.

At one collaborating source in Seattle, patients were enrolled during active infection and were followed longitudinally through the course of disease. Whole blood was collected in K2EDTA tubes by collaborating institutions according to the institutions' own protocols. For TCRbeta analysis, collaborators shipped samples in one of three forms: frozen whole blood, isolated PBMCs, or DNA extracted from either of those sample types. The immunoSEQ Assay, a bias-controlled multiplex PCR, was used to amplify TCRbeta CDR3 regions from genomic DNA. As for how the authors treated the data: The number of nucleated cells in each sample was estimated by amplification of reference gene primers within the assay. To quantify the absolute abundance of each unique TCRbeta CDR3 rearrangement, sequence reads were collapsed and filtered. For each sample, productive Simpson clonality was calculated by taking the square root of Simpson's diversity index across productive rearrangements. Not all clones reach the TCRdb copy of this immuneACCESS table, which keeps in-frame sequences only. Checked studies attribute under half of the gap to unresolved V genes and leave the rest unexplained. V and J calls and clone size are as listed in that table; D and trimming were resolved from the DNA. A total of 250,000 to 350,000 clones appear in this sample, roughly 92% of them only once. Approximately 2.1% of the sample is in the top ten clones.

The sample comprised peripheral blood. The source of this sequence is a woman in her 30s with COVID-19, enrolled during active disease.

The CDR3 region has the sequence CASRYGQGVNSPLHF. The DNA is TGTGCCAGTAGGTACGGACAGGGCGTGAATTCACCCCTCCACTTT. The rearranged chain carries TRBV19 and TRBJ1-6; 8 middle bases align to TRBD1. The CDR3 starts with the cysteine, ends with the phenylalanine, and has 15 residues. Only the CDR3 portion is preserved as DNA: 45 bases, with reading frame beginning at the first base. At the junction V is shortened by 6 bases and J by 7 bases; bases outside the gene matches: 8. The germline V gene encodes CDR1 LNHDA and CDR2 SQIVND (reference sequence). The full variable domain, with segments outside the CDR3 supplied by the reference TRBV19 and TRBJ1-6 proteins, appears as DGGITQSPKYLFRKEGQNVTLSCEQNLNHDAMYWYRQDPGQGLRLIYYSQIVNDFQKGDIAEGYSVSREKKESFPLTVTSAQKNPTAFYLCASRYGQGVNSPLHFGNGTRLTVT.